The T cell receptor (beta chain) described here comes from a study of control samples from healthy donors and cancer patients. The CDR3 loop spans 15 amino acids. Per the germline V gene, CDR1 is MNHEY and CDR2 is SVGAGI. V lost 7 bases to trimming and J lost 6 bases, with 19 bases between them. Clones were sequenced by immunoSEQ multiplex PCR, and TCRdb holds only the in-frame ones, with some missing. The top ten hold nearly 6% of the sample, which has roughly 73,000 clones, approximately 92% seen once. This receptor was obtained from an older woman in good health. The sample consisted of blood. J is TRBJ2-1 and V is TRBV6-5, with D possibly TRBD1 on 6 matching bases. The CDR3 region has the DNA TGTGCCAGCAAAGGTGGGGCTAGGGGGTCCAATGAGCAGTTCTTC. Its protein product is CASKGGARGSNEQFF.